This paragraph covers one TCR beta chain sequence. The table lists this clonotype with a few counts. This clone's antigen is unknown. No base-level quality is on record; no much larger clone is a single base apart. Receptor amplification or capture employed 5' RACE. TCRdb lists the instrument as Illumina HiSeq 2500. A second PCR of about 7 to 12 cycles was performed with a sample-barcoded 5' primer and a J-beta primer mix. Each TCR beta cDNA molecule received a unique molecular identifier from a template-switch 5' adaptor carrying 12 random nucleotides. Each sample yielded at least 2.5 million CDR3-containing paired-end reads. All of the RNA was converted into first-strand cDNA using the Mint cDNA synthesis kit, with a TRBC-specific oligonucleotide serving as the primer. Following uracil-DNA glycosylase treatment, a first 18-cycle PCR with universal primers M1SS and BC2_uni_R was performed on all cDNA. The paper's data handling went like this. Normalization of each sample was performed by random selection of 1 million high-quality reads, each carrying a distinct molecular identifier. Reads sharing molecular identifiers were discarded rather than binned into consensus sequences. MiTCR, run with a Q25 quality threshold and the strictest error-elimination algorithm, handled CDR3 identification, clonotype clustering and error correction. A nonparametric unseen species model with Euler transformation was used to estimate a lower bound on total TCR beta diversity. TCRdb reprocessed the public reads (quality trimming at Q25 with fastp, clone calling with MiXCR) and kept in-frame beta chains. Records with the same CDR3 protein are collapsed into one entry carrying the most frequent genes and DNA. The V and J calls here are based on TCRdb, not the publication. For this sample there are some 920,000 distinct CDR3 sequences; just over 50% appear just once. The top ten clonotypes cover roughly 23% of the sample.

The sample belongs to a study of blood T cells in healthy people across ages (dated by TCRdb to about 2015). Turning to the overall study: In model experiments, template switching captured roughly one uniquely barcoded TCR beta cDNA molecule for every two T cells. To track age-related changes in TCR beta repertoire diversity, the study relied on deep sequencing normalized with unique cDNA molecular identifiers. To avoid experimental bias, donors of different ages were randomly spread across the sequencing lanes. For two donors (one aged 18 to 29 and one aged 80 or older), the study analyzed two additional independent replicas of 1 million unique cDNA reads from the same blood draw. Donors were grouped into four age groups: young (average roughly 17 years), middle-aged (39), aged (around 66) and long-lived (over 80).

Beyond this particular receptor, the publication reports: Estimates of total diversity from one million sequenced T cells were regarded as lower bounds and underestimates. A strong correlation was found between observed TCR beta diversity and the percentage of naive T cells measured by flow cytometry. Since profiling was done on bulk unsorted PBMCs, naive and antigen-experienced compartments could not be conclusively compared. The CMV infection status of donors was not known, potentially confounding age-related changes in expanded clonotypes. Compared with the aged group, the long-lived group had more naive CD4+ T cells, fewer expanded clones and increased TCR diversity, a pattern suggesting age selection. As age increased, observed TCR beta diversity per million T cells dropped in a roughly linear way, and a significant reduction was already evident by age approximately 40.

The roughly 39 donors, aged about 6 to 95 years, were systemically healthy Caucasian individuals from Russia. Each donor gave around 9 milliliters of peripheral blood, collected into EDTA-treated Vacutainer tubes. Ficoll-Paque density-gradient centrifugation was used to isolate PBMCs, with at least 6.5 million per sample. Total RNA, at least 5 micrograms per sample, was extracted from PBMCs with Trizol reagent. For every donor, an aliquot of PBMCs went through flow cytometry to measure the percentages of naive CD45RAhigh/CD27high T cells. From the germline V gene, CDR1 is SGHAT and CDR2 is FQNNGV. Relative to germline, V is 4 bases shorter and J is 4 bases shorter, with 19 bases between their ends. The CDR3 spans 16 residues, from the cysteine through the phenylalanine. The entry retains the CDR3 DNA only, 48 bases that are in frame from base 1.

The chain joins TRBV11-2 to TRBJ2-5, with the D gene tentatively TRBD1 or TRBD2, based on 7 matching bases in each. Sequencing was done on a sample of blood. This receptor was identified in a woman aged 60-70 years in good health. The DNA sequence reads TGTGCCAGCAGCTCTCCCCAGACAGGGAGGGGAGAGACCCAGTACTTC. This encodes CASSSPQTGRGETQYF. The full variable domain, completed from the reference TRBV11-2 and TRBJ2-5 proteins outside the CDR3, reads EAGVAQSPRYKIIEKRQSVAFWCNPISGHATLYWYQQILGQGPKLLIQFQNNGVVDDSQLPKDRFSAERLKGVDSTLKIQPAKLEDSAVYLCASSSPQTGRGETQYFGPGTRLLVL.